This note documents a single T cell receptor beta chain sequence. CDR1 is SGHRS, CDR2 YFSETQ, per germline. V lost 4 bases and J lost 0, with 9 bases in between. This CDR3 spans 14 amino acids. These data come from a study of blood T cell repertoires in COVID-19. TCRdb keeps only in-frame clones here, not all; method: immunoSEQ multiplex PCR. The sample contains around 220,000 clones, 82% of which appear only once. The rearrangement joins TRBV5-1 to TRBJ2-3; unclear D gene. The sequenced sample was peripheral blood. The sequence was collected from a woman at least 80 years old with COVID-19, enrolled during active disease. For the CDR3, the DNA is TGCGCCAGCAGCCGCGCTTCTAGCACAGATACGCAGTATTTT. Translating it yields CASSRASSTDTQYF.